The T cell receptor (beta chain) under discussion was sequenced for a study of beta chain features in type 1 diabetes. As every portion of the isolated RNA was reverse transcribed, the sequencing read expressed TCRB transcripts. Sequenced by immunoSEQ multiplex PCR; TCRdb stores in-frame clones only, minus some. Of some 900,000 clones in the sample, about a sixth are singletons; the top ten hold about 0.02%. V gave up 1 base and J gave up 0 bases, with 10 bases separating them. This CDR3 is 15 amino acids long. Germline V gene lookup returns CDR1 SQVTM and CDR2 ANQGSEA. V gene TRBV29-1 combines with J gene TRBJ2-1; D possibly corresponds to TRBD2 (5 bases). The specimen sequenced was naive CD4+ T cells from blood. The source is a woman between 18 and 30 years old in good health. In DNA, the CDR3 is TGCAGCGTTGAAGCTAGCCCCAGCTCCTACAATGAGCAGTTCTTC. The encoded protein is CSVEASPSSYNEQFF.